Given below is one T cell receptor beta chain in context. The data were obtained in a study of blood T cell repertoires in COVID-19. Across the whole study: Sites in the United States, Italy and Spain provided acute and convalescent COVID-19 samples. The cDNA or gDNA used as material had been derived from T cells, B-cell-depleted T cells, or PBMCs.

Per the original methods: Scientists estimated how many nucleated cells there were by amplifying reference gene primers. Produced via immunoSEQ multiplex PCR; TCRdb's table is partial and in-frame only. That table furnishes V, J and clone size, whereas the DNA furnished D and trimming. The repertoire holds just over 650,000 clones, over 80% seen once, with around 0.3% in the top ten. Looked up from germline, CDR1 is SGHRS and CDR2 is YFSETQ. Trimming cost V 2 bases and J 1 base, with 9 bases left between them. The CDR3 is made up of 14 amino acids. This sequence was found in a woman aged 18-29 years with acute or convalescent COVID-19. The sample comprised peripheral blood. This chain links TRBV5-1 with TRBJ1-1, with a possible D match to TRBD1 (5 bases). The CDR3 DNA follows: TGCGCCAGCAGCTTTACCGACAGGAACACTGAAGCTTTCTTT. This translates into CASSFTDRNTEAFF.